The 5 T cell receptor beta chains below all came from one sample that was sequenced in a study of CD8 T cells in Susac syndrome. Random hexamers primed reverse transcription of about 0.5 to 1 ug RNA. One entry per CDR3 protein results from TCRdb running MiXCR on the immunoSEQ multiplex PCR reads. This table has around 77,000 distinct CDR3 sequences, around 96% appearing once. The sequencing input was CD4+ T cells from PBMCs. These receptors all come from a human donor with multiple sclerosis.

The V call is TRBV6-5, the J call TRBJ1-2, with D possibly matching TRBD1 (6 bases). The CDR3 extends over 16 amino acids. With 1 base removed from V and 3 bases from J, the gap between germline ends came to 15 bases. Per the germline V gene, CDR1 is MNHEY and CDR2 is SVGAGI. CDR3 in DNA: TGTGCCAGCAGTTACTGGGCGGGGGGCGCGCACTATGGCTACACCTTC. This translates into CASSYWAGGAHYGYTF.

The V and J genes are TRBV5-6 and TRBJ1-1, with unresolved D. V was shortened by 6 bases and J by 5 bases, with 14 bases between the two germline ends. CDR1 SGHDT and CDR2 YYEEEE come from the germline V gene. The CDR3 loop spans 13 amino acids. CDR3 sequence: CASIPLLTTEAFF. DNA of the CDR3: TGTGCCAGCATCCCCCTACTGACGACTGAAGCTTTCTTT.

As concerns this clonotype: One end of the junction varies from germline; a read error may be responsible. The genes are TRBV25-1 and TRBJ2-1; no clear D gene. In germline, CDR1 is MGHDK, CDR2 SYGVNS. This CDR3 spans 11 amino acids. The CDR3 bases are TGTGCCAGCAGTTCCTTCAATGAGCAGTTCTTC. Translation gives CASSSFNEQFF. Variable domain in full (rest from reference TRBV25-1 and TRBJ2-1): EADIYQTPRYLVIGTGKKITLECSQTMGHDKMYWYQQDPGMELHLIHYSYGVNSTEKGDLSSESTVSRIRTEHFPLTLESARPSHTSQYLCASSSFNEQFFGPGTRLTVL.

The V call is TRBV12-3 or TRBV12-4, the J call TRBJ2-3; D is unclear. V lost 4 bases and J 6 bases, leaving 8 bases between the germline ends. The CDR3 runs to 12 residues. The CDR3 protein is CASSSLRDTQYF. DNA for the CDR3: TGTGCCAGCAGTTCCCTCCGGGATACGCAGTATTTT.

The chain carries TRBV12-3 or TRBV12-4 and TRBJ1-6, with TRBD1 matching 8 bases. The trim removed 6 bases at V and 7 bases at J, leaving 5 bases unmatched. The length of the CDR3 is 14 residues. In nucleotides, the CDR3 is TGTGCCAGCAGCTCAGGGGGCCGAAATTCACCCCTCCACTTT. Translating it yields CASSSGGRNSPLHF.